The next 27 T cell receptor beta chains were all read from a single sample in a study of beta chain features in type 1 diabetes. Study conclusions and caveats: Across all four CD4+ subsets, people with type 1 diabetes showed modestly shorter TCRB CDR3s.

cDNA synthesis used the whole RNA isolate, giving expressed TCRB sequences. Sequencing used immunoSEQ multiplex PCR; TCRdb keeps in-frame clones, though not all of them. This sample has around 130,000 clones; roughly 15% occur once, and the top ten carry over 2%. Antigens for these TCRs are unknown. Sequences were obtained from central memory CD4+ T cells from blood. These TCRs come from a man aged 30 to 45 with type 1 diabetes.

This clone was detected only once. The chain employs TRBV5-6 and TRBJ1-1; D is uncertain. The V end lost 0 bases, the J end lost 8 bases, and 8 bases lay between the germline ends. Germline CDR1 and CDR2: SGHDT and YYEEEE. This CDR3 is 12 amino acids long. CDR3 protein: CASSLGPGEAFF. The CDR3 DNA reads TGTGCCAGCAGCTTGGGACCGGGAGAAGCTTTCTTT.

V usage is TRBV23-1 and J usage is TRBJ2-3; TRBD1 agrees at 10 bases. TRBV23-1 is known as an ORF, though its function is uncertain. The CDR3 consists of 16 residues. With 5 bases clipped from V and 2 bases from J, the junction kept 7 bases outside the gene matches. CDR3 residues: CASSWGTGDLTDTQYF. CDR3 in DNA: TGCGCCAGCAGTTGGGGGACAGGGGATCTCACAGATACGCAGTATTTT.

This clone was seen repeatedly, ten times or more. The rearrangement joins TRBV9 to TRBJ2-3; 9 bases are shared with TRBD2. Germline lookup yields CDR1 SGDLS and CDR2 YYNGEE. There are 16 residues in the CDR3. V gave up 4 bases and J gave up 0 bases; unmatched junction bases: 6. In DNA form, the CDR3 reads TGTGCCAGCAGCATGAGCGGGGGGATTAGCACAGATACGCAGTATTTT. It translates to CASSMSGGISTDTQYF.

This clone came up a few times. CDR3 sequence: CASSSGLGGWPQHF. CDR3 DNA sequence: TGTGCCAGCAGTTCCGGACTCGGCGGTTGGCCCCAGCATTTT. The V gene is TRBV7-9, the J gene TRBJ1-5; D is undetermined. The V gene's germline CDR1 is SEHNR and CDR2 FQNEAQ (reference sequence). The CDR3 runs to 14 residues. V shed 6 bases and J shed 9 bases, with 18 bases lying between them.

This clone was detected a few times. This chain joins TRBV9 and TRBJ2-2, with D possibly TRBD2 on 6 matching bases. Trimming stripped 8 bases from V and 5 bases from J, with 13 bases between. The length of the CDR3 is 13 residues. Germline V gene sequence: CDR1 SGDLS, CDR2 YYNGEE. The CDR3 sequence is CASGGGITGELFF. The CDR3 coding sequence is TGTGCCAGTGGTGGAGGGATTACCGGGGAGCTGTTTTTT.

The CDR3 spells CASTRTGGTSSYEQYF. The CDR3 bases are TGTGCCAGCACCCGGACAGGGGGAACGAGCTCCTACGAGCAGTACTTC. The chain links TRBV7-2 to TRBJ2-7, with 10 bases matching TRBD1. Germline-derived CDR1 and CDR2 are SGHTA and FQGNSA. Germline trimming cut 7 bases from V and 0 bases from J; bases unmatched to any gene: 9. This CDR3 is 16 amino acids long.

V gene TRBV28 combines with J gene TRBJ1-2; no definite D call. Trimming took off 8 bases at V and 5 bases at J, with 6 bases between the two ends. The germline gives CDR1 MDHEN, CDR2 SYDVKM. This CDR3 is 10 amino acids long. The CDR3 DNA is TGTGCCAGCGGGCCATATGGCTACACCTTC. Encoded protein: CASGPYGYTF.

The V gene is TRBV5-4, the J gene TRBJ2-5, with D possibly matching TRBD1 (6 bases). CDR3 length: 13 residues. The V and J ends lost 5 bases and 3 bases respectively, with 11 bases between them. Per germline, CDR1 SGHNT and CDR2 YYREEE (reference sequence). CDR3 amino acids: CASRLGTKETQYF. Written as DNA, the CDR3 is TGTGCCAGCAGGTTAGGGACAAAAGAGACCCAGTACTTC.

Comment on this clone: At one of its ends the junction is not consistent with the germline gene, which may arise from a read error. This chain uses TRBV7-7 with TRBJ2-3; D gene uncertain. The CDR3 loop spans 13 amino acids. Looked up from germline, CDR1 is SSHAT and CDR2 is FNYEAQ (reference sequence). The CDR3 DNA reads as TGTGCTAGCAGCCTCCTAAGCACAGATACGCAGTATTTT. The encoded protein is CASSLLSTDTQYF.

In its sample, this clone was seen many times. J is TRBJ2-4 and V is TRBV29-1, with 14 bases fitting TRBD2. Looked up from germline, CDR1 is SQVTM and CDR2 is ANQGSEA. The CDR3 loop spans 16 amino acids. The junction had 11 bases not matched to a gene; V was cut back by 5 bases and J by 8 bases. The CDR3 spells CSVSPTSGGAGDIQYF. The DNA for the CDR3 is TGCAGCGTTTCCCCGACTAGCGGGGGGGCCGGGGACATTCAGTACTTC.

The chain is built from TRBV19 and TRBJ1-5; D is perhaps TRBD1 (6 bases). Trimming stripped 5 bases from V and 0 bases from J, with 11 bases between. CDR3 length: 15 amino acids. In germline, CDR1 is LNHDA, CDR2 SQIVND (reference sequence). CDR3 in DNA: TGTGCCAGTAGTCCACAGGGAAATAGCAATCAGCCCCAGCATTTT. Its protein product is CASSPQGNSNQPQHF.

This clone was seen more than once but under ten times. This rearrangement joins TRBV7-2 to TRBJ1-5; D not certain. This CDR3 is 14 amino acids long. The germline V gene encodes CDR1 SGHTA and CDR2 FQGNSA. Trimming removed 5 bases from V and 7 bases from J, with 15 bases in between. The CDR3 protein is CASSPLRAGQPQHF. The CDR3 DNA is TGTGCCAGCAGCCCATTGCGGGCTGGGCAGCCCCAGCATTTT.

This clone was counted once. The J gene is TRBJ1-6, the V gene TRBV9; TRBD1 matches 9 bases. Germline V gene sequence: CDR1 SGDLS, CDR2 YYNGEE. The length of the CDR3 is 17 residues. J gave up 14 bases and V 0 bases, and 15 bases lay outside the gene matches. The CDR3 loop is CASSVEKSGQGYGALHF. CDR3 DNA sequence: TGTGCCAGCAGCGTAGAGAAGTCGGGACAGGGATATGGGGCCCTCCACTTT.

The chain uses TRBV19 and TRBJ1-2; D is perhaps TRBD1 (5 bases). V dropped 1 base and J dropped 4 bases, with 19 bases sitting between them. The CDR3 is 17 residues long. Germline V lookup: CDR1 LNHDA, CDR2 SQIVND (reference sequence). The CDR3 region is CASSIVGGAGRAYGYTF. The CDR3 nucleotides read TGTGCCAGTAGTATAGTTGGCGGGGCAGGGCGTGCCTATGGCTACACCTTC.

The chain couples TRBV6-1 to TRBJ2-6, with TRBD2 as a possible D gene (5 bases). The germline V gene encodes CDR1 MNHNS and CDR2 SASEGT. The length of the CDR3 is 16 residues. Trimming pared 4 bases from V and 1 base from J, leaving 11 bases between. The CDR3, as DNA: TGTGCCAGCAGTGGTCGTAGGGAGTCTGGGGCCAACGTCCTGACTTTC. Its protein is CASSGRRESGANVLTF.

This clone has just a few counts. The chain employs TRBV30 and TRBJ2-1, with TRBD1 as a possible D gene (6 bases). CDR1 is GTSNPN and CDR2 is SVGIG in the germline V gene (reference sequence). This CDR3 spans 10 amino acids. V gave up 6 bases and J gave up 7 bases, with 7 bases separating them. DNA for the CDR3: TGTGCCTGCCAGGGGAATGAGCAGTTCTTC. This encodes CACQGNEQFF.

This clone was seen more than once but under ten times. The chain carries TRBV4-3 and TRBJ1-2; possibly TRBD1 for D (5 bases). Germline CDR1 is LGHNA and CDR2 is YSLEER. The V end lost 5 bases, the J end lost 7 bases, and 17 bases lay between the germline ends. The CDR3 covers 14 residues. CDR3 region: CASSGQYGTPGYTF. CDR3 coding DNA: TGCGCCAGCAGCGGGCAGTACGGGACCCCTGGCTACACCTTC.

This clone came up many times. The V call is TRBV14, the J call TRBJ1-2; TRBD1 is a possible D gene (5 bases). V shed 1 base and J shed 7 bases, with 13 bases lying between them. Germline V gene sequence: CDR1 SGHDN, CDR2 FVKESK. The CDR3 extends over 14 amino acids. The CDR3 loop is CASSQGLRGAGYTF. CDR3 bases: TGTGCCAGCAGCCAAGGACTTAGGGGAGCTGGCTACACCTTC.

The sample holds a few counts of this clone. The rearrangement links TRBV30 to TRBJ1-4; TRBD1 matches at 9 bases. Trimming took 0 bases from V and 8 from J; bases not matched to a gene: 4. Per germline, CDR1 GTSNPN and CDR2 SVGIG (reference sequence). This CDR3 region has 14 residues. The CDR3 sequence: CAWSVVQGAEKLFF. CDR3 nucleotide sequence: TGTGCCTGGAGTGTGGTACAGGGGGCGGAAAAACTGTTTTTT. The variable domain in full, with the rest retrieved from reference TRBV30 and TRBJ1-4, is SQTIHQWPATLVQPVGSPLSLECTVEGTSNPNLYWYRQAAGRGLQLLFYSVGIGQISSEVPQNLSASRPQDRQFILSSKKLLLSDSGFYLCAWSVVQGAEKLFFGSGTQLSVL.

This clone was observed a handful of times. This chain uses TRBV7-2 with TRBJ1-1; D unclear. This CDR3 spans 13 amino acids. Trimming stripped 1 base from V and 2 bases from J, with 5 bases between. Germline V CDR1 and CDR2: SGHTA, FQGNSA. CDR3 sequence reads: CASSLGINTEAFF. The CDR3 DNA reads TGTGCCAGCAGCTTAGGCATAAACACTGAAGCTTTCTTT.

The chain combines TRBV5-1 with TRBJ2-7; D unclear. V lost 4 bases to trimming and J lost 0 bases, with 11 bases between them. The germline V gene has CDR1 SGHRS and CDR2 YFSETQ. The CDR3 is made up of 14 amino acids. In nucleotides, the CDR3 is TGCGCCAGCAGCCTCCGAACCCCCTCCTACGAGCAGTACTTC. As protein: CASSLRTPSYEQYF.

In nucleotides, the CDR3 is TGTGCCAGCAGCTTACAGGGAGCTGAAGCTTTCTTT. It yields the protein CASSLQGAEAFF. The rearrangement uses TRBV7-2 and TRBJ1-1; the D gene is possibly TRBD1 (5 bases). The V gene lost 2 bases and the J gene lost 6 bases, with 7 bases spanning the gap. The CDR3 totals 12 residues. CDR1 is SGHTA and CDR2 is FQGNSA in the germline V gene.

The genes are TRBV25-1 and TRBJ2-1; perhaps TRBD2 as D (6 bases). The CDR3 runs 15 residues. Per germline, CDR1 MGHDK and CDR2 SYGVNS. Trimming removed 0 bases at V and 4 bases at J, with 10 bases between. CDR3 coding DNA: TGTGCCAGCAGTGAATATAACGGGGGTTACAATGAGCAGTTCTTC. Encoded protein: CASSEYNGGYNEQFF. The complete variable domain, with remaining parts taken from reference TRBV25-1 and TRBJ2-1, reads EADIYQTPRYLVIGTGKKITLECSQTMGHDKMYWYQQDPGMELHLIHYSYGVNSTEKGDLSSESTVSRIRTEHFPLTLESARPSHTSQYLCASSEYNGGYNEQFFGPGTRLTVL.

The chain joins TRBV4-3 to TRBJ1-2; TRBD1 matches at 8 bases. The CDR3 runs to 15 residues. In germline, CDR1 is LGHNA, CDR2 YSLEER. The J segment lost 8 bases and the V segment lost 2 bases, leaving 10 bases of the junction unmatched. CDR3 coding DNA: TGCGCCAGCAGCCAACAGACAGGGGCATTTGGGGGCTACACCTTC. Residues: CASSQQTGAFGGYTF.

This clone has a handful of counts. The chain has TRBV15 and TRBJ2-3; perhaps TRBD1 as D (5 bases). Per germline, CDR1 LNHNV and CDR2 YYDKDF (reference sequence). The CDR3 covers 15 residues. Trimming stripped 7 bases from V and 1 base from J, with 15 bases between. The CDR3 DNA reads TGTGCCACCAAAGGGGCAGCCTCTGGCACAGATACGCAGTATTTT. It specifies CATKGAASGTDTQYF. The full variable domain, in which reference TRBV15 and TRBJ2-3 provide the parts outside the CDR3, is DAMVIQNPRYQVTQFGKPVTLSCSQTLNHNVMYWYQQKSSQAPKLLFHYYDKDFNNEADTPDNFQSRRPNTSFCFLDIRSPGLGDTAMYLCATKGAASGTDTQYFGPGTRLTVL.

The chain uses TRBV30 and TRBJ1-2; tentative D call: TRBD1 (5 bases). Germline CDR1 GTSNPN, CDR2 SVGIG (reference sequence). V was cut by 0 bases and J by 3 bases, with 8 bases left in between. This CDR3 has 13 residues. DNA of the CDR3: TGTGCCTGGAGTGTTTGGGGCTACTATGGCTACACCTTC. Its translation is CAWSVWGYYGYTF.

This clone has at least ten counts. The rearrangement joins TRBV4-1 to TRBJ2-1; TRBD2 is a possible D gene (5 bases). Looked up from germline, CDR1 is MGHRA and CDR2 is YSYEKL. This CDR3 comprises 15 residues. The V end lost 2 bases, the J end lost 3 bases, and 11 bases lay between the germline ends. CDR3: CASSQFVAGYNEQFF. The CDR3 nucleotides are TGCGCCAGCAGCCAATTCGTGGCGGGCTACAATGAGCAGTTCTTC.